This passage covers 13 T cell receptor beta chains from one sample sequenced in a study of cytomegalovirus exposure and HLA in healthy donors. The data were produced by immunoSEQ multiplex PCR, yet TCRdb's version contains in-frame clones alone and is incomplete. Among hundreds of thousands of clones, about nine tenths were seen once, and the ten largest hold under 0.95%. The sequenced sample was PBMCs. These receptors were taken from a young woman in good health and CMV-seronegative.

J is TRBJ2-1 and V is TRBV27; 14 bases are a match to TRBD2. The length of the CDR3 is 19 residues. J was trimmed by 4 bases and V by 3 bases; bases with no gene match: 11. The V gene's germline CDR1 is MNHEY and CDR2 SMNVEV (reference sequence). The CDR3 is CASSFPGTSGSNIYNEQFF. DNA of the CDR3: TGTGCCAGCAGTTTCCCCGGGACTAGCGGGAGTAACATTTACAATGAGCAGTTCTTC.

The chain carries TRBV27 and TRBJ1-2; D gene ambiguous. Trimming removed 1 base from V and 1 base from J, with 16 bases in between. CDR3 size: 17 residues. Germline V gene data show CDR1 as MNHEY and CDR2 as SMNVEV (reference sequence). CDR3 in DNA: TGTGCCAGCAGTTTATATCCCCCGACTAACTATAACTATGGCTACACCTTC. This codes for CASSLYPPTNYNYGYTF.

The chain carries TRBV9 and TRBJ2-2; weak D call: TRBD2 (5 bases). CDR1 is SGDLS and CDR2 is YYNGEE in the germline V gene. Trimming stripped 3 bases from V and 6 bases from J, with 6 bases between. The CDR3 spans 12 residues. In DNA, the CDR3 is TGTGCCAGCAGCGGAGGGTCCGGGGAGCTGTTTTTT. This sequence encodes CASSGGSGELFF. The full variable domain, with the rest looked up from reference TRBV9 and TRBJ2-2, is DSGVTQTPKHLITATGQRVTLRCSPRSGDLSVYWYQQSLDQGLQFLIQYYNGEERAKGNILERFSAQQFPDLHSELNLSSLELGDSALYFCASSGGSGELFFGEGSRLTVL.

The chain is built from TRBV6-5 and TRBJ2-1; 7 positions agree with TRBD2. The CDR3 is made up of 16 amino acids. Germline loops: CDR1 MNHEY, CDR2 SVGAGI. J was trimmed by 6 bases and V by 2 bases; bases with no gene match: 10. DNA for the CDR3: TGTGCCAGCAGTTACAAGGCGGGAGTACGTTTCAATGAGCAGTTCTTC. Protein product: CASSYKAGVRFNEQFF.

V is TRBV5-1 and J is TRBJ2-3, with TRBD2 identical over 12 bases. Trimming cost V 2 bases and J 3 bases; bases outside gene matches: 7. The germline V gene encodes CDR1 SGHRS and CDR2 YFSETQ. The CDR3 totals 17 residues. The CDR3 region has the DNA TGCGCCAGCAGCTTAACCGCTAGCGGGGGGGCGACAGATACGCAGTATTTT. It encodes CASSLTASGGATDTQYF.

Details on this clone: Other DNA variants within this sample encode the same CDR3. The rearrangement joins TRBV27 to TRBJ1-1; weak D call: TRBD1 (5 bases). CDR3 size: 13 residues. Germline lookup yields CDR1 MNHEY and CDR2 SMNVEV (reference sequence). The V gene lost 3 bases and the J gene lost 1 base, with 6 bases spanning the gap. CDR3 in amino acids: CASSFGGNTEAFF. As DNA, the CDR3 is TGTGCCAGCAGTTTCGGGGGGAACACTGAAGCTTTCTTT.

This chain links TRBV6-6 with TRBJ2-2; a weak D match, TRBD2 (6 bases). The germline V and J ends were trimmed by 2 bases and 2 bases, with 12 bases remaining between them. Germline CDR1 is MNHNY and CDR2 is SVGAGI (reference sequence). This CDR3 spans 16 amino acids. The DNA of the CDR3 is TGTGCCAGCAGTTACCCGCGGGGAGCTAACACCGGGGAGCTGTTTTTT. It is translated as CASSYPRGANTGELFF.

This chain uses TRBV2 with TRBJ2-3; possible D gene TRBD1, 6 bases. Trimming left V 9 bases short and J 3 bases short, with 31 bases between. Germline V gives CDR1 SNHLY, CDR2 FYNNEI. The CDR3 length is 19 residues. The CDR3 loop is CASRRPTGLRRDNTDTQYF. The CDR3, as DNA: TGTGCCAGTCGTAGGCCCACAGGCTTGAGACGGGACAATACAGATACGCAGTATTTT.

The chain is built from TRBV29-1 and TRBJ2-7, with a weak D call TRBD2 (7 bases). Trimming removed 7 bases from V and 1 base from J, with 14 bases in between. This CDR3 contains 13 residues. The germline V gene has CDR1 SQVTM and CDR2 ANQGSEA. In DNA, the CDR3 is TGCAGCGCAAAGGGGGGGCGATCCTACGAGCAGTACTTC. Protein sequence: CSAKGGRSYEQYF.

Comment on this clone: One base away lies a much larger clone, so this may be a sequencing read error. V and J are TRBV7-6 and TRBJ2-2; D is perhaps TRBD2 (6 bases). The length of the CDR3 is 14 residues. Trimming left V 1 base short and J 4 bases short, with 7 bases between. Germline assignment: CDR1 SGHVS and CDR2 FNYEAQ. CDR3 loop: CASSLELATGELFF. Written as DNA, the CDR3 is TGTGCCAGCAGCTTAGAACTAGCCACCGGGGAGCTGTTTTTT. Based on the CDR3 plus reference TRBV7-6 and TRBJ2-2, the full variable domain is GAGVSQSPRYKVTKRGQDVALRCDPISGHVSLYWYRQALGQGPEFLTYFNYEAQQDKSGLPNDRFSAERPEGSISTLTIQRTEQRDSAMYRCASSLELATGELFFGEGSRLTVL.

The chain uses TRBV15 and TRBJ2-3; 7 nucleotides match TRBD2. Germline V gene sequence: CDR1 LNHNV, CDR2 YYDKDF (reference sequence). CDR3 size: 15 residues. The trim removed 1 base at V and 1 base at J, leaving 2 bases unmatched. This chain's CDR3 is CATSRGTRGTDTQYF. DNA for the CDR3: TGTGCCACCAGCAGAGGGACTAGGGGCACAGATACGCAGTATTTT.

This clone showed up just once. This rearrangement joins TRBV5-1 to TRBJ2-3, with TRBD2 matching 10 bases. V lost 0 bases, J lost 4 bases, and 14 bases stayed unmatched. Germline assignment: CDR1 SGHRS and CDR2 YFSETQ. The CDR3 sequence is 19 residues long. The CDR3 region has the DNA TGCGCCAGCAGCTTGGCCCGTTCTACAAGCGGGGGGGCCCCAGATACGCAGTATTTT. Translating gives CASSLARSTSGGAPDTQYF.

This clone was picked up one time. The genes are TRBV2 and TRBJ1-3, with 7 bases that match TRBD1. V lost 5 bases and J lost 0; bases outside the gene matches: 7. This CDR3 comprises 16 residues. Germline values: CDR1 SNHLY, CDR2 FYNNEI. DNA of the CDR3: TGTGCCAGCAGTATTAACAGGGGCTCCTCTGGAAACACCATATATTTT. Protein: CASSINRGSSGNTIYF.